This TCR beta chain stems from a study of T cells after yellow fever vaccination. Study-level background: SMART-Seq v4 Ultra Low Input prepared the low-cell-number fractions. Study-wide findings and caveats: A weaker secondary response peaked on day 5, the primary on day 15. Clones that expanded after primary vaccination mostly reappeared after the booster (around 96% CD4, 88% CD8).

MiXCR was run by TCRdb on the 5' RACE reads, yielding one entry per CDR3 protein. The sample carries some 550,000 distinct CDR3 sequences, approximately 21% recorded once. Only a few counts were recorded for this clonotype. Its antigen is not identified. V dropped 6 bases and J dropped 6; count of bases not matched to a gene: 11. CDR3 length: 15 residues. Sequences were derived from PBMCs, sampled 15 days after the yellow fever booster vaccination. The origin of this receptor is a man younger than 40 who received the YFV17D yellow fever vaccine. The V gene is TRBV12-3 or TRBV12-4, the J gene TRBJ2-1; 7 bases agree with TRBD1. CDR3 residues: CASSPEGGPSNEQFF. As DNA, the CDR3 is TGTGCCAGCAGCCCCGAAGGGGGCCCTAGCAATGAGCAGTTCTTC.